One sample yielded the 24 T cell receptor beta chains listed below, sequenced in a study of blood T cell repertoires in COVID-19. Assay: immunoSEQ multiplex PCR; the TCRdb copy retains only in-frame clones and omits some. This sample carries a few hundred thousand clones, about 90% of them seen once, and the ten largest clones take 3% to 3.5%. Sequences were obtained from peripheral blood. The receptors come from a man aged 18 to 35 with active or convalescent COVID-19.

The chain has TRBV18 and TRBJ1-1; 7 bases align to TRBD1. The CDR3 is 14 residues long. Trimming removed 0 bases from V and 3 bases from J; junction bases left unmatched: 1. Germline-derived CDR1 and CDR2 are KGHSH and LQKENI. The CDR3 reads CASSPPQGDTEAFF. CDR3 bases: TGTGCCAGCTCACCACCTCAGGGGGACACTGAAGCTTTCTTT.

This chain joins TRBV11-2 and TRBJ1-5, with a weak D call TRBD1 (5 bases). The germline gives CDR1 SGHAT, CDR2 FQNNGV. CDR3 length: 13 residues. Deletions cut 7 bases from V and 5 bases from J, with 12 bases between. CDR3: CASTPGGDQPQHF. CDR3 DNA: TGTGCCAGCACCCCGGGGGGGGATCAGCCCCAGCATTTT.

V is TRBV21-1 and J is TRBJ2-2; TRBD1, as called in the table, went unchecked against the DNA. TRBV21-1 is annotated as a pseudogene. This CDR3 is 24 amino acids long. The CDR3 nucleotides are TGTGCCAGCAGCAGGTACCGGGACAGGGGCATCAAAACCAAACGAACGCAAAACACCGGGGAGCTGTTTTTT. Residues: CASSRYRDRGIKTKRTQNTGELFF.

The chain is built from TRBV29-1 and TRBJ1-1, with 8 bases lining up with TRBD1. The trim removed 5 bases at V and 0 bases at J, leaving 11 bases unmatched. Germline V gene sequence: CDR1 SQVTM, CDR2 ANQGSEA. CDR3 length: 16 amino acids. This chain's CDR3 is CSVPARTGSMNTEAFF. The CDR3 DNA sequence: TGCAGCGTTCCGGCAAGGACAGGGTCCATGAACACTGAAGCTTTCTTT.

J is TRBJ2-7 and V is TRBV4-2; no definite D call. The V end was cut by 4 bases, the J end by 2 bases, with 9 bases between. The germline CDR1 and CDR2 sequences are LGHNA and YNFKEQ. The CDR3 has 13 residues. The DNA for the CDR3 is TGTGCCAGCAGCCCCGGGTCCACCTACGAGCAGTACTTC. Translation: CASSPGSTYEQYF.

The rearrangement uses TRBV19 and TRBJ1-1; no definite D call. Per the germline V gene, CDR1 is LNHDA and CDR2 is SQIVND (reference sequence). The CDR3 is made up of 15 amino acids. Trimming took 10 bases from V and 4 from J, leaving 22 bases between them. CDR3: CATRGTHGSSTEAFF. DNA of the CDR3: TGTGCCACCCGAGGTACACACGGGTCGTCCACTGAAGCTTTCTTT.

Notes on this clone: Compared with germline, one end of the junction differs, possibly owing to a read error. The rearrangement uses TRBV7-2 and TRBJ2-7, with 8 bases identical to TRBD2. CDR1 SGHTA and CDR2 FQGNSA come from the germline V gene. The length of the CDR3 is 11 residues. CDR3 residues: CASSRWRGVHF. CDR3 bases: TGTGCCAGCAGCAGATGGCGGGGGGTGCACTTC.

This chain links TRBV19 with TRBJ2-5, with 7 bases matching TRBD2. This CDR3 is built from 13 residues. CDR1 is LNHDA and CDR2 is SQIVND in the germline V gene (reference sequence). The V gene end was trimmed by 6 bases and the J gene end by 5 bases; junction bases not matched to a gene: 6. Written as DNA, the CDR3 is TGTGCCAGTAGGGGGAGGGCCCCTGAGACCCAGTACTTC. This gives the protein CASRGRAPETQYF. The complete variable domain, with remaining parts taken from reference TRBV19 and TRBJ2-5, reads DGGITQSPKYLFRKEGQNVTLSCEQNLNHDAMYWYRQDPGQGLRLIYYSQIVNDFQKGDIAEGYSVSREKKESFPLTVTSAQKNPTAFYLCASRGRAPETQYFGPGTRLLVL.

This clone has just one count. CDR3 sequence reads: CASSFAPGQAYEQYF. CDR3 nucleotides: TGTGCCAGCAGCTTTGCTCCGGGACAGGCCTACGAGCAGTACTTC. The genes are TRBV7-2 and TRBJ2-7, with TRBD1 identical over 8 bases. Germline V gene data show CDR1 as SGHTA and CDR2 as FQGNSA. CDR3 length: 15 residues. Unmatched junction bases numbered 6, after V lost 3 bases and J lost 2 bases.

The chain combines TRBV6-2 or TRBV6-3 with TRBJ1-6, with a tentative D call TRBD1 (6 bases). The CDR3 is 17 residues long. Germline assignment: CDR1 MNHEY and CDR2 SVGEGT. V lost 6 bases and J 7 bases, leaving 22 bases between the germline ends. CDR3 DNA sequence: TGTGCCAGCAGCCGGAACCGGGGGGCCGGGAAGAATTCACCCCTCCACTTT. Translation gives CASSRNRGAGKNSPLHF.

The genes are TRBV7-9 and TRBJ1-6; D remains ambiguous. Germline CDR1 reads SEHNR; CDR2 reads FQNEAQ (reference sequence). The CDR3 consists of 14 residues. The V end was cut by 6 bases, the J end by 6 bases, with 12 bases between. DNA of the CDR3: TGTGCCAGCAGTTACAGAGCCAGTAATTCACCCCTCCACTTT. Its translation: CASSYRASNSPLHF. Full variable domain (missing parts from reference TRBV7-9 and TRBJ1-6): DTGVSQNPRHKITKRGQNVTFRCDPISEHNRLYWYRQTLGQGPEFLTYFQNEAQLEKSRLLSDRFSAERPKGSFSTLEIQRTEQGDSAMYLCASSYRASNSPLHFGNGTRLTVT.

The chain has TRBV28 and TRBJ2-7, with 9 bases identical to TRBD1. The germline gives CDR1 MDHEN, CDR2 SYDVKM. The CDR3 extends over 15 amino acids. The ends lost 2 bases at V and 4 bases at J; junction bases unmatched: 6. Written as DNA, the CDR3 is TGTGCCAGCAGTTTAACAGGGGGCGCTTTTTACGAGCAGTACTTC. It yields the protein CASSLTGGAFYEQYF.

V and J are TRBV9 and TRBJ2-3, with TRBD1 identical over 12 bases. Germline CDR1 is SGDLS and CDR2 is YYNGEE. This CDR3 has 16 residues. V shed 4 bases and J 2 bases; nucleotides not matched to a gene: 5. The chain's CDR3 is CASSLGTGGYTDTQYF. The CDR3 DNA is TGTGCCAGCAGCCTCGGGACAGGGGGCTACACAGATACGCAGTATTTT. The full variable domain, completed using reference TRBV9 and TRBJ2-3, is DSGVTQTPKHLITATGQRVTLRCSPRSGDLSVYWYQQSLDQGLQFLIQYYNGEERAKGNILERFSAQQFPDLHSELNLSSLELGDSALYFCASSLGTGGYTDTQYFGPGTRLTVL.

This clone was observed once. This rearrangement joins TRBV12-3 or TRBV12-4 to TRBJ2-7; D might be TRBD1 (5 bases). V was cut by 4 bases and J by 5 bases, with 9 bases left in between. The CDR3 runs 12 residues. CDR3 nucleotides: TGTGCCAGCAGTTGGGGCTACGACGAGCAGTACTTC. This sequence encodes CASSWGYDEQYF.

A few counts support this clone. The chain has TRBV7-2 and TRBJ2-7, with 7 bases aligning to TRBD1. The V and J ends lost 5 bases and 4 bases, in that order; junction bases with no gene match: 8. Germline V gene sequence: CDR1 SGHTA, CDR2 FQGNSA. The CDR3 sequence is 14 residues long. CDR3 DNA: TGTGCCAGCAGCGACCGGGACAGTTCTTACGAGCAGTACTTC. This sequence encodes CASSDRDSSYEQYF. Looking up the rest from reference TRBV7-2 and TRBJ2-7 gives the full variable domain: GAGVSQSPSNKVTEKGKDVELRCDPISGHTALYWYRQSLGQGLEFLIYFQGNSAPDKSGLPSDRFSAERTGGSVSTLTIQRTQQEDSAVYLCASSDRDSSYEQYFGPGTRLTVT.

The gene calls are TRBV13 and TRBJ2-7; the match to TRBD1 covers 11 bases. CDR1 is PRHDT, CDR2 FYEKMQ, per germline (reference sequence). Trimming removed 0 bases from V and 5 bases from J; junction bases left unmatched: 0. The CDR3 has 14 residues. CDR3 nucleotide sequence: TGTGCCAGCAGCTTAGGGGACAGGGGGCACGAGCAGTACTTC. It yields the protein CASSLGDRGHEQYF.

The V call is TRBV14, the J call TRBJ2-3; a weak D match, TRBD2 (6 bases). The CDR3 has 14 amino acids. From germline, CDR1 is SGHDN and CDR2 FVKESK. V was clipped by 4 bases and J by 10 bases, with 18 bases between them. The CDR3 spells CASSRLLSGVAQYF. The CDR3 nucleotides are TGTGCCAGCAGCCGCCTGCTCTCGGGGGTGGCGCAGTATTTT.

This chain joins TRBV5-1 and TRBJ2-5, with D perhaps TRBD1 (5 bases). Trimming left V 5 bases short and J 4 bases short, with 18 bases between. CDR1 SGHRS and CDR2 YFSETQ come from the germline V gene. CDR3 size: 15 residues. CDR3 DNA: TGCGCCAGCAGGGACAACCCAAAAACAGGAGAGACCCAGTACTTC. Protein sequence: CASRDNPKTGETQYF.

The chain combines TRBV20-1 with TRBJ2-7; TRBD2 is a possible D gene (5 bases). The V gene's germline CDR1 is DFQATT and CDR2 SNEGSKA (reference sequence). The CDR3 sequence is 15 residues long. Trimming stripped 3 bases from V and 0 bases from J, with 15 bases between. The CDR3 nucleotides are TGCAGTGCTAGTCGCGGCTCGGGGTACTCCTACGAGCAGTACTTC. This encodes CSASRGSGYSYEQYF.

V and J are TRBV3-1 (or the pseudogene TRBV3-2) and TRBJ2-3; 11 bases are shared with TRBD2. There are 16 residues in the CDR3. V was clipped by 3 bases and J by 0 bases; unmatched bases: 2. Looked up from germline, CDR1 is LGHDT and CDR2 is YNNKEL (reference sequence). The CDR3 loop reads CASSQGLAESTDTQYF. In DNA form, the CDR3 reads TGTGCCAGCAGCCAGGGACTAGCGGAGAGCACAGATACGCAGTATTTT.

The chain joins TRBV2 to TRBJ2-7; 8 bases line up with TRBD2. Per germline, CDR1 SNHLY and CDR2 FYNNEI. V shed 6 bases and J 2 bases; nucleotides not matched to a gene: 6. The CDR3 runs to 14 residues. CDR3 residues: CASRDGTRAYEQYF. The CDR3 DNA sequence: TGTGCCAGCAGGGACGGGACTAGAGCCTACGAGCAGTACTTC.

This clone has only a few counts. The chain recombines TRBV15 with TRBJ2-1, with TRBD2 identical over 9 bases. The CDR3 length is 17 residues. Trimming cost V 0 bases and J 8 bases; bases outside gene matches: 11. Germline loops: CDR1 LNHNV, CDR2 YYDKDF (reference sequence). The CDR3 is CATSRDGLAGEGDEQFF. The CDR3 DNA reads TGTGCCACCAGCAGAGATGGATTAGCGGGGGAAGGGGATGAGCAGTTCTTC.

This chain joins TRBV28 and TRBJ2-2, with D uncertain. The length of the CDR3 is 13 residues. Trimming shortened V by 6 bases and J by 0 bases, and 5 bases separated the two germline ends. CDR1 is MDHEN, CDR2 SYDVKM, per germline. The CDR3 sequence is CASRLTNTGELFF. The CDR3 coding sequence is TGTGCCAGCAGGCTAACGAACACCGGGGAGCTGTTTTTT.

The chain has TRBV7-9 and TRBJ2-1; D is undetermined. CDR3 size: 13 residues. The V end was cut by 1 base, the J end by 2 bases, with 3 bases between. Germline CDR1 SEHNR, CDR2 FQNEAQ (reference sequence). CDR3 protein: CASSLVAYNEQFF. CDR3 nucleotides: TGTGCCAGCAGCTTAGTCGCCTACAATGAGCAGTTCTTC.